Each of the 7 T cell receptor beta chains below was sequenced from the same sample in a study of shared clonotypes between healthy human individuals. Assay: immunoSEQ multiplex PCR; the TCRdb copy retains only in-frame clones and omits some. The table shows 2,500,000 or so clones, with roughly 92% occurring only once. The sequenced sample was naive CD4+ T cells sorted from blood. The subset: CD45RA+ positively selected. Receptor source: a man between 18 and 29 years old in good health.

This clone showed up just once. The CDR3 sequence: CASSQRTSGTYEQYF. The CDR3 coding sequence is TGTGCCAGCAGCCAAAGGACTAGCGGGACCTACGAGCAGTACTTC. The rearrangement uses TRBV2 and TRBJ2-7; 12 nucleotides match TRBD2. This CDR3 spans 15 amino acids. The ends lost 6 bases at V and 2 bases at J; junction bases unmatched: 5. CDR1 and CDR2 from the germline V gene are SNHLY and FYNNEI.

V gene TRBV6-5 combines with J gene TRBJ2-1; D is possibly TRBD2 (5 bases). CDR3 length: 13 residues. Trimming cost V 6 bases and J 1 base, with 7 bases left between them. The germline CDR1 and CDR2 sequences are MNHEY and SVGAGI. The CDR3 protein is CASSRRSYNEQFF. The CDR3 region has the DNA TGTGCCAGCAGCCGGAGGTCCTACAATGAGCAGTTCTTC.

The chain couples TRBV2 to TRBJ2-5; 10 bases match TRBD1. TRBJ2-7 explains the end of the DNA better; the J call may be wrong. This CDR3 region has 14 residues. Germline V CDR1 and CDR2: SNHLY, FYNNEI. The CDR3 loop is CASNGGQGAYEQYF. The CDR3 DNA reads TGTGCCAGCAACGGAGGACAGGGGGCCTACGAGCAGTACTTC.

This chain connects TRBV7-2 to TRBJ2-7, with TRBD2 matching 10 bases. This CDR3 has 16 amino acids. J was trimmed by 0 bases and V by 1 base; bases with no gene match: 3. The germline V gene has CDR1 SGHTA and CDR2 FQGNSA. The CDR3 DNA reads as TGTGCCAGCAGCTTAGAGGCTAGCGGGGGCTCCTACGAGCAGTACTTC. Amino acid sequence: CASSLEASGGSYEQYF.

The CDR3 reads CASSPRAPGGANVLTF. As DNA, the CDR3 is TGCGCCAGCAGCCCGCGGGCGCCGGGAGGGGCCAACGTCCTGACTTTC. This rearrangement joins TRBV4-3 to TRBJ2-6, with D tentatively TRBD2 (5 bases). The V gene lost 4 bases and the J gene lost 4 bases, with 14 bases spanning the gap. CDR1 is LGHNA, CDR2 YSLEER, per germline. This CDR3 is built from 16 residues.

The CDR3 coding sequence is TGTGCCAGCACCCCAGCCCAAACCGTACGCACCGGGGAGCTGTTTTTT. The encoded protein is CASTPAQTVRTGELFF. The gene calls are TRBV2 and TRBJ2-2; D is unresolved. Between the trimmed V and J ends, which lost 7 bases and 4 bases, there was a span of 19 bases. The CDR3 runs to 16 residues. Germline CDR1 reads SNHLY; CDR2 reads FYNNEI.

Details on this clone: Other DNA sequences from this sample encode an identical CDR3 as well. The chain links TRBV6-1 to TRBJ1-4; maybe TRBD1 (5 bases). Per the germline V gene, CDR1 is MNHNS and CDR2 is SASEGT. V was pared by 1 base and J by 7 bases, with 10 bases between. The CDR3 is made up of 14 amino acids. The CDR3 DNA follows: TGTGCCAGCAGTGAAGGAGGGGTAGGTGAAAAACTGTTTTTT. As protein: CASSEGGVGEKLFF.